This T cell receptor beta chain originates from a study of CD8+ T cells in alopecia areata. Treatment here: oral pan-JAK inhibitor, 5-10 mg twice daily. TCR sequencing used cDNA made by reverse transcription of extracted RNA. TCRdb's copy holds only in-frame clones and misses some; the assay was immunoSEQ multiplex PCR. The sample lists 150,000 to 200,000 clones, about three fifths occurring once. This receptor was obtained from a human donor with alopecia areata. The specimen was CD4+ T cells sorted from blood, collected around week 49, from a patient treated with tofacitinib.

The CDR3 DNA is TGTGCCAGCAGTTTCGGGTTCTCTGGGGCCAACGTCCTGACTTTC. The encoded protein is CASSFGFSGANVLTF. The genes are TRBV27 and TRBJ2-6; unclear D gene. Germline assignment: CDR1 MNHEY and CDR2 SMNVEV (reference sequence). The CDR3 covers 15 residues. V shed 3 bases and J shed 0 bases, with 6 bases lying between them.